A selection of T cell receptor beta chains follows, all from one sample in a study of brain T cells in children with intractable seizures. The protocol was immunoSEQ multiplex PCR, while the TCRdb copy is restricted to in-frame clones and leaves out a portion. The sample includes under 45,000 clones, 90% of them seen just once. Material: peripheral blood, obtained at surgery. The receptors were sampled from a girl aged 2 to 10 with tuberous sclerosis and intractable seizures. Both conserved end residues are part of each CDR3. Fields, in order: V gene, D gene, clone size, J gene, CDR3 protein, CDR3 DNA. A D gene is named only where the DNA matches it firmly. Part of the rows lack a size; the others show once, few, many or a class for expanded clones.

TRBV6-2/TRBV6-3,-,-,TRBJ1-5,CASSYSKNRGNQPQHF,TGTGCCAGCAGTTACTCGAAAAACCGAGGCAATCAGCCCCAGCATTTT
TRBV7-2,-,-,TRBJ1-1,CASSLDWAEAFF,TGTGCCAGCAGCTTAGATTGGGCTGAAGCTTTCTTT
TRBV27,-,-,TRBJ2-2,CASSGAPNTGELFF,TGTGCCAGCTCAGGGGCGCCGAACACCGGGGAGCTGTTTTTT
TRBV19,TRBD1,-,TRBJ2-3,CASSETGEIDTQYF,TGTGCCAGTAGCGAAACAGGGGAGATAGATACGCAGTATTTT
TRBV7-3,-,-,TRBJ2-2,CASQDTINTGELFF,TGTGCCAGCCAGGACACGATAAACACCGGGGAGCTGTTTTTT
TRBV29-1,-,-,TRBJ2-1,CSVEVRRNEQFF,TGCAGCGTTGAAGTACGGAGAAATGAGCAGTTCTTC
TRBV2,-,-,TRBJ1-1,CASSERAEGEAFF,TGTGCCAGCAGTGAACGGGCAGAGGGTGAAGCTTTCTTT
TRBV14,-,medium-sized,TRBJ2-1,CASSQDSWQGGYNEQFF,TGTGCCAGCAGCCAAGACAGTTGGCAGGGAGGTTACAATGAGCAGTTCTTC
TRBV27,-,once,TRBJ1-1,CASSLGIYTEAFF,TGTGCCAGCAGTTTGGGGATATACACTGAAGCTTTCTTT
TRBV18,-,-,TRBJ1-6,CASSASGTLYNSPLHF,TGTGCCAGCTCAGCCTCCGGGACACTTTATAATTCACCCCTCCACTTT
TRBV6-4,TRBD1,-,TRBJ2-1,CASSDYRDRGVREQFF,TGTGCCAGCAGTGACTACCGGGACAGGGGGGTCCGGGAGCAGTTCTTC
TRBV2,-,-,TRBJ1-5,CASSEFWGTVNQPQHF,TGTGCCAGCAGTGAATTCTGGGGTACGGTCAATCAGCCCCAGCATTTT
TRBV28,-,-,TRBJ2-7,CASSQPWDGSSYEQYF,TGTGCCAGCAGTCAACCTTGGGACGGTAGCTCCTACGAGCAGTACTTC
TRBV7-9,-,-,TRBJ1-2,CASSLGLNYGYTF,TGTGCCAGCAGCTTGGGTCTCAACTATGGCTACACCTTC
TRBV6-1,-,-,TRBJ2-7,CASSEAPDSTYEQYF,TGTGCCAGCAGTGAAGCGCCTGACAGTACCTACGAGCAGTACTTC
TRBV6-2/TRBV6-3,-,-,TRBJ2-5,CASSWSGLYQETQYF,TGTGCCAGCAGTTGGAGCGGACTATACCAAGAGACCCAGTACTTC
TRBV19,-,-,TRBJ1-5,CASSSKGPQPQHF,TGTGCCAGTAGTAGTAAGGGCCCCCAGCCCCAGCATTTT
TRBV5-5,-,-,TRBJ1-4,CASSLAFGSNEKLFF,TGTGCCAGCAGCTTGGCCTTCGGCAGTAATGAAAAACTGTTTTTT
TRBV5-1,-,-,TRBJ2-5,CASSLDAAQTQYF,TGCGCCAGCAGCTTGGATGCGGCCCAGACCCAGTACTTC
TRBV7-6,TRBD2,-,TRBJ2-5,CASRPSGGNQETQYF,TGTGCCAGCAGACCTAGCGGGGGGAACCAAGAGACCCAGTACTTC
TRBV29-1,-,-,TRBJ1-2,CSVVWVNGYTF,TGCAGCGTTGTGTGGGTGAATGGCTACACCTTC
TRBV7-3,-,-,TRBJ2-3,CASSFATDTQYF,TGTGCCAGCAGCTTCGCCACAGATACGCAGTATTTT
TRBV24-1,TRBD1,-,TRBJ1-2,CATSDPGQGPDYGYTF,TGTGCCACCAGTGACCCTGGACAGGGGCCAGACTATGGCTACACCTTC
TRBV25-1,-,-,TRBJ1-1,CASSGGAARSNEAFF,TGTGCCAGCAGTGGCGGGGCAGCAAGGTCAAATGAAGCTTTCTTT
TRBV2,TRBD1,-,TRBJ2-7,CASRYRGTLDEQYF,TGTGCCAGCAGGTACAGGGGGACTTTGGACGAGCAGTACTTC
TRBV10-3,TRBD2,-,TRBJ2-1,CAISPGRGGYNEQFF,TGTGCCATCAGCCCCGGGCGGGGGGGCTACAATGAGCAGTTCTTC
TRBV3-1/TRBV3-2,-,-,TRBJ1-1,CASSQEVQGNTEAFF,TGTGCCAGCAGCCAAGAGGTCCAGGGTAACACTGAAGCTTTCTTT
TRBV5-1,-,-,TRBJ2-5,CASSLSAVQETQYF,TGCGCCAGCAGCTTGTCGGCAGTGCAAGAGACCCAGTACTTC
TRBV6-1,-,-,TRBJ1-1,CASSEWGRGRGDTEAFF,TGTGCCAGCAGTGAATGGGGGAGAGGGAGAGGGGACACTGAAGCTTTCTTT
TRBV4-1,-,-,TRBJ2-7,CASSQEVGTSSYEQYF,TGCGCCAGCAGCCAAGAAGTCGGGACCAGCTCCTACGAGCAGTACTTC
TRBV5-1,TRBD1,-,TRBJ2-4,CASSESTGFGNIQYF,TGCGCCAGCAGCGAATCGACAGGGTTTGGGAACATTCAGTACTTC
TRBV25-1,-,-,TRBJ2-5,CASSEQGFRETQYF,TGTGCCAGCAGTGAACAGGGTTTTAGAGAGACCCAGTACTTC
TRBV18,-,-,TRBJ2-1,CASSPTRDEQFF,TGTGCCAGCTCACCCACTAGGGATGAGCAGTTCTTC
TRBV5-1,TRBD2,once,TRBJ2-3,CASSLAGAGGPTDTQYF,TGCGCCAGCAGCTTGGCCGGGGCGGGGGGGCCCACAGATACGCAGTATTTT
TRBV6-9,TRBD1,once,TRBJ1-2,CASRHPRGRVRYGYTF,TGTGCCAGCAGGCATCCCAGGGGGAGGGTTCGCTATGGCTACACCTTC
TRBV6-4,TRBD1,-,TRBJ1-1,CASSDETGVIAFF,TGTGCCAGCAGTGACGAGACAGGGGTGATAGCTTTCTTT
TRBV5-1,-,once,TRBJ2-2,CASSLQGNGGELFF,TGCGCCAGCAGCTTACAGGGAAATGGCGGGGAGCTGTTTTTT
TRBV5-1,-,-,TRBJ1-6,CASSLGNYNSPLHF,TGCGCCAGCAGCTTGGGTAATTATAATTCACCCCTCCACTTT
TRBV14,-,-,TRBJ1-4,CASSQGARMLTNEKLFF,TGTGCCAGCAGCCAGGGAGCTCGGATGTTAACTAATGAAAAACTGTTTTTT
TRBV5-4,TRBD2,once,TRBJ2-5,CASSRSGGAEETQYF,TGTGCCAGCAGCCGTAGCGGGGGGGCCGAAGAGACCCAGTACTTC
TRBV27,-,-,TRBJ1-1,CASSSLRGGTEAFF,TGTGCCAGCAGTTCCCTCAGGGGTGGCACTGAAGCTTTCTTT
TRBV7-9,-,-,TRBJ1-1,CASSLRTVQAFF,TGTGCCAGCAGCCTCCGGACAGTCCAAGCTTTCTTT
TRBV2,-,-,TRBJ1-6,CASSQFGEYNSPLHF,TGTGCCAGCAGCCAATTCGGGGAATATAATTCACCCCTCCACTTT